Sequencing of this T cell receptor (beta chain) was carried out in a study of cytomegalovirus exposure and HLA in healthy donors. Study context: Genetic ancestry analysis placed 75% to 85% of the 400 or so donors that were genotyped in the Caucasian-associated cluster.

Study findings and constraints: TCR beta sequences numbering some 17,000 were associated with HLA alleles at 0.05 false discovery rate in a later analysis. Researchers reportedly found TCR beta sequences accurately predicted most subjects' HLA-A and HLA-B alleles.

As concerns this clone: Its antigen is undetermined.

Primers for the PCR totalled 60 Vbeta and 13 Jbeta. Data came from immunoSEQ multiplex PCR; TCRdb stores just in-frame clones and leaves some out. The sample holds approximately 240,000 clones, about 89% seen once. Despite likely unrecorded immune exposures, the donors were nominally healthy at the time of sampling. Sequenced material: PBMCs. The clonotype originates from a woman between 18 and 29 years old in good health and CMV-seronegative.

CDR3 nucleotides: TGTGCCAGCAGCCAAATGGGGACACCGAGCCAAAAACTGTTTTTT. Encoded protein: CASSQMGTPSQKLFF. This chain links TRBV14 with TRBJ1-4; D might be TRBD1 (6 bases). Trimming took 2 bases from V and 9 from J, leaving 16 bases between them. This CDR3 has 15 amino acids. CDR1 and CDR2 (germline): SGHDN, FVKESK. The whole variable domain, filled in from reference TRBV14 and TRBJ1-4, reads EAGVTQFPSHSVIEKGQTVTLRCDPISGHDNLYWYRRVMGKEIKFLLHFVKESKQDESGMPNNRFLAERTGGTYSTLKVQPAELEDSGVYFCASSQMGTPSQKLFFGSGTQLSVL.